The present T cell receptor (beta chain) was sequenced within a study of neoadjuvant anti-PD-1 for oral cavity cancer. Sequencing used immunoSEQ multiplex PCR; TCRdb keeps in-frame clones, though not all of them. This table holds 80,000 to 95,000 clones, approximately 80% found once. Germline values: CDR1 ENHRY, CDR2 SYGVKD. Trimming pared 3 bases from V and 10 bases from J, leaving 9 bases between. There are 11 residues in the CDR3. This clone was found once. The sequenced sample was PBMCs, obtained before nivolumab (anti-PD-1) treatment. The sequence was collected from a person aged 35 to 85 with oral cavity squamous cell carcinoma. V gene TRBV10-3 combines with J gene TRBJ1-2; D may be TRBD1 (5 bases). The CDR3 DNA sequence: TGTGCCATCAGTGACGAGGGACCCTACACCTTC. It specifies CAISDEGPYTF.